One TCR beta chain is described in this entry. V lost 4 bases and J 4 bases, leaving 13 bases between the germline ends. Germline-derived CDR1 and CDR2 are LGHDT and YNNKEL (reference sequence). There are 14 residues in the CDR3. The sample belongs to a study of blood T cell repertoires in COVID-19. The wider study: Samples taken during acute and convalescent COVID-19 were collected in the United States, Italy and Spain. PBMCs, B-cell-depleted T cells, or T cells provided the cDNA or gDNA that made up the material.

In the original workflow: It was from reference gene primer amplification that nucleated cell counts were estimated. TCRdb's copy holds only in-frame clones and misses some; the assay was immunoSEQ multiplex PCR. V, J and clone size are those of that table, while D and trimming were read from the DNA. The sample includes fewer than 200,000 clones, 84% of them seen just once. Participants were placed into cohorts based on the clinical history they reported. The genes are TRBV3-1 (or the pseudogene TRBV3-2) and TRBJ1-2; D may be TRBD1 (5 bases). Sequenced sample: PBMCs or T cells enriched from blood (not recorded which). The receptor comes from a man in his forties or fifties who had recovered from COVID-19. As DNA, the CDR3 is TGTGCCAGCAGCCCCTCCGACAGAATCTATGGCTACACCTTC. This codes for CASSPSDRIYGYTF.